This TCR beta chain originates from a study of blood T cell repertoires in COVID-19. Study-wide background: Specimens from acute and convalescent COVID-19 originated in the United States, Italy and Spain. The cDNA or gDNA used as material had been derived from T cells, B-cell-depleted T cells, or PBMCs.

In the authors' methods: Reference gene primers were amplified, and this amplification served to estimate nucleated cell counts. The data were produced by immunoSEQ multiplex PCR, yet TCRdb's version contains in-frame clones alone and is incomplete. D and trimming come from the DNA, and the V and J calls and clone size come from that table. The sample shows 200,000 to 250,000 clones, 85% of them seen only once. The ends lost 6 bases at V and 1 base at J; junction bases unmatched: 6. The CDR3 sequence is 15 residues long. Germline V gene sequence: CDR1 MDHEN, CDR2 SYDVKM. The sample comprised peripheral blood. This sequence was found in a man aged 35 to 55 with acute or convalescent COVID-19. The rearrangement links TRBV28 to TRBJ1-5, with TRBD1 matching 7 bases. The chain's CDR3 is CASRMPGQSNQPQHF. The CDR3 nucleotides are TGTGCCAGCAGGATGCCGGGACAGAGCAATCAGCCCCAGCATTTT. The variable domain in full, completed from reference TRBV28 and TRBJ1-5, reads DVKVTQSSRYLVKRTGEKVFLECVQDMDHENMFWYRQDPGLGLRLIYFSYDVKMKEKGDIPEGYSVSREKKERFSLILESASTNQTSMYLCASRMPGQSNQPQHFGDGTRLSIL.